One sample yielded the 27 T cell receptor beta chains listed below, sequenced in a study of blood T cell repertoires in COVID-19. Using immunoSEQ multiplex PCR, the repertoire was profiled, and TCRdb retains in-frame clones only, with some absent. The table lists tens of thousands of clones, 77% of them singletons. Sequencing was performed on peripheral blood. These receptors all stem from a man between 65 and 85 years old with active or convalescent COVID-19.

This rearrangement joins TRBV6-6 to TRBJ1-1, with 9 positions matching TRBD1. The CDR3 covers 17 residues. Trimming cost V 5 bases and J 2 bases; bases outside gene matches: 12. Germline assignment: CDR1 MNHNY and CDR2 SVGAGI (reference sequence). The CDR3 loop reads CASSRTGGRRGNTEAFF. CDR3 in DNA: TGTGCCAGCAGTCGAACAGGGGGCAGAAGGGGAAACACTGAAGCTTTCTTT.

The genes are TRBV11-3 and TRBJ2-7; the D is unclear. The CDR3 runs to 16 residues. Germline CDR1 SGHNT, CDR2 YENEEA. Trimming removed 4 bases at V and 3 bases at J, with 19 bases between. The CDR3 spells CASSSTISGSDYEQYF. As DNA, the CDR3 is TGTGCCAGCAGCTCCACTATCTCCGGGTCTGACTACGAGCAGTACTTC.

As DNA, the CDR3 is TGTGCCAGCAGTTCCCGCCGGGACAGGGGTCCCTACGAGCAGTACTTC. Amino acids: CASSSRRDRGPYEQYF. V gene TRBV28 combines with J gene TRBJ2-7; 10 nucleotides agree with TRBD1. The V and J ends lost 4 bases and 2 bases, in that order; junction bases with no gene match: 8. Per germline, CDR1 MDHEN and CDR2 SYDVKM. The CDR3 sequence is 16 residues long.

This chain connects TRBV18 to TRBJ1-5; no firm D call. Trimming shortened V by 3 bases and J by 6 bases, and 9 bases separated the two germline ends. From germline, CDR1 is KGHSH and CDR2 LQKENI. The CDR3 is 13 amino acids. The CDR3 DNA sequence: TGTGCCAGCTCACCGCCCGGTGGTCAGCCCCAGCATTTT. Translating it yields CASSPPGGQPQHF.

The chain employs TRBV28 and TRBJ1-5, with 9 bases fitting TRBD1. Germline V lookup: CDR1 MDHEN, CDR2 SYDVKM. The J segment lost 2 bases and the V segment lost 9 bases, leaving 5 bases of the junction unmatched. CDR3 length equals 14 residues. The CDR3 nucleotides are TGTGCCAGTAGGGACAGGGTTGGCAATCAGCCCCAGCATTTT. Translation gives CASRDRVGNQPQHF.

The CDR3 sequence: CAWSLGTSGQETQYF. The CDR3 DNA is TGTGCCTGGAGCCTCGGGACTAGCGGACAAGAGACCCAGTACTTC. This sequence joins TRBV30 and TRBJ2-5; 11 bases fit TRBD2. From germline, CDR1 is GTSNPN and CDR2 SVGIG (reference sequence). This CDR3 spans 15 amino acids. The ends lost 3 bases at V and 2 bases at J; junction bases unmatched: 5.

CDR3 region: CASSLAGGFEAFF. The DNA of the CDR3 is TGTGCCAGCAGCTTGGCCGGGGGATTTGAAGCTTTCTTT. The chain carries TRBV5-5 and TRBJ1-1; a possible D gene is TRBD1 (5 bases). The V end was cut by 0 bases, the J end by 7 bases, with 10 bases between. The CDR3 runs 13 residues. Germline loops: CDR1 SGHKS, CDR2 YYEKEE (reference sequence). Together with reference TRBV5-5 and TRBJ1-1, the CDR3 gives the full variable domain: DAGVTQSPTHLIKTRGQQVTLRCSPISGHKSVSWYQQVLGQGPQFIFQYYEKEERGRGNFPDRFSARQFPNYSSELNVNALLLGDSALYLCASSLAGGFEAFFGQGTRLTVV.

The CDR3, as DNA: TGTGCCAGCAGGGGGGGCAGGGGGTTGGTGAACACTGAAGCTTTCTTT. Its protein is CASRGGRGLVNTEAFF. The chain employs TRBV2 and TRBJ1-1, with 7 nucleotides matching TRBD1. Germline V CDR1 and CDR2: SNHLY, FYNNEI. This CDR3 has 16 residues. The V and J ends lost 6 bases and 0 bases, in that order; junction bases with no gene match: 10. The variable domain in full, with the rest retrieved from reference TRBV2 and TRBJ1-1, is EPEVTQTPSHQVTQMGQEVILRCVPISNHLYFYWYRQILGQKVEFLVSFYNNEISEKSEIFDDQFSVERPDGSNFTLKIRSTKLEDSAMYFCASRGGRGLVNTEAFFGQGTRLTVV.

V and J are TRBV5-1 and TRBJ1-2; D is possibly TRBD1 (5 bases). The germline V and J ends were trimmed by 3 bases and 8 bases, with 20 bases remaining between them. Germline-derived CDR1 and CDR2 are SGHRS and YFSETQ. CDR3 length: 15 residues. DNA of the CDR3: TGCGCCAGCAGCTATAACAGGAGCCCTATGGAGGGCTACACCTTC. It specifies CASSYNRSPMEGYTF. Full variable domain (rest looked up from reference TRBV5-1 and TRBJ1-2): KAGVTQTPRYLIKTRGQQVTLSCSPISGHRSVSWYQQTPGQGLQFLFEYFSETQRNKGNFPGRFSGRQFSNSRSEMNVSTLELGDSALYLCASSYNRSPMEGYTFGSGTRLTVV.

This clone was recorded once. V is TRBV11-2 and J is TRBJ2-7, with TRBD1 matching 8 bases. Germline values: CDR1 SGHAT, CDR2 FQNNGV. The junction had 12 bases not matched to a gene; V was cut back by 5 bases and J by 6 bases. This CDR3 has 15 amino acids. CDR3 nucleotides: TGTGCCAGCAGCCAGATGGACAGGGTCGGAGGCGAGCAGTACTTC. It translates to CASSQMDRVGGEQYF.

This sequence joins TRBV5-4 and TRBJ2-5, with TRBD2 matching 14 bases. V lost 7 bases to trimming and J lost 4 bases; unmatched junction nucleotides: 12. Germline assignment: CDR1 SGHNT and CDR2 YYREEE (reference sequence). The CDR3 covers 17 residues. The CDR3 DNA is TGTGCCAGCCTCGAGACTAGCGGGGGGGCCTTGGGAGAGACCCAGTACTTC. Translating it yields CASLETSGGALGETQYF.

In nucleotides, the CDR3 is TGTGCCAGCAGCCCTAGGACAGTAGCTAACTATGGCTACACCTTC. Amino acid sequence: CASSPRTVANYGYTF. This sequence joins TRBV7-9 and TRBJ1-2; possible D gene TRBD1, 6 bases. Germline V CDR1 and CDR2: SEHNR, FQNEAQ (reference sequence). This CDR3 spans 15 amino acids. The V end lost 5 bases, the J end lost 0 bases, and 13 bases lay between the germline ends.

This clone was found many times. The chain combines TRBV11-2 with TRBJ2-2; the match to TRBD1 covers 8 bases. Unmatched junction bases numbered 7, after V lost 5 bases and J lost 5 bases. CDR1 and CDR2 from the germline V gene are SGHAT and FQNNGV. The CDR3 spans 15 residues. The DNA for the CDR3 is TGTGCCAGCAGCAAGAGCACAGGGGGAACCGGGGAGCTGTTTTTT. Translation: CASSKSTGGTGELFF.

The rearrangement joins TRBV4-1 to TRBJ1-2; a possible D gene is TRBD1 (5 bases). The CDR3 contains 15 residues. The V and J ends lost 0 bases and 3 bases respectively, with 11 bases between them. CDR1 and CDR2 (germline): MGHRA, YSYEKL. CDR3 sequence (DNA): TGCGCCAGCAGCCAAGAAGGAAGGGGCTACTATGGCTACACCTTC. This sequence encodes CASSQEGRGYYGYTF.

The chain is built from TRBV25-1 and TRBJ2-7; tentatively, D is TRBD1 (5 bases). The V gene's germline CDR1 is MGHDK and CDR2 SYGVNS. CDR3 length: 13 residues. V was trimmed by 3 bases and J by 5 bases, leaving 11 bases between them. The CDR3 DNA reads TGTGCCAGCAGTGATGCAGGGCGCAACGAGCAGTACTTC. The encoded protein is CASSDAGRNEQYF.

The chain employs TRBV4-3 and TRBJ2-6; 8 bases are a match to TRBD1. Germline V gene data show CDR1 as LGHNA and CDR2 as YSLEER. With V trimmed by 0 bases and J by 0 bases, 4 bases remained unmatched. The CDR3 is 18 residues long. CDR3 residues: CASSQDPGGASGANVLTF. The CDR3 DNA follows: TGCGCCAGCAGCCAAGATCCAGGGGGCGCCTCTGGGGCCAACGTCCTGACTTTC.

The sample holds one count of this clone. The J gene is TRBJ2-5, the V gene TRBV11-2, with TRBD1 identical over 8 bases. The V segment lost 1 base and the J segment 5 bases; nucleotides outside the gene matches: 9. Germline V gene lookup returns CDR1 SGHAT and CDR2 FQNNGV. CDR3 length: 16 amino acids. CDR3 DNA sequence: TGTGCCAGCAGCTTAGTGGGAGGACAGGGATCGGAGACCCAGTACTTC. Amino acids: CASSLVGGQGSETQYF.

V gene TRBV5-1 combines with J gene TRBJ2-6; TRBD1 is a possible D gene (5 bases). Germline loops: CDR1 SGHRS, CDR2 YFSETQ. This CDR3 comprises 17 residues. The V end lost 4 bases, the J end lost 0 bases, and 14 bases lay between the germline ends. The CDR3: CASSARVTSSGANVLTF. The CDR3 DNA sequence: TGCGCCAGCAGCGCCAGGGTTACCTCCTCTGGGGCCAACGTCCTGACTTTC.

The chain joins TRBV19 to TRBJ1-5; no clear D. V lost 0 bases and J lost 3, with 6 bases in between. The CDR3 totals 14 residues. Germline CDR1 and CDR2: LNHDA and SQIVND (reference sequence). The CDR3 loop is CASSIDPNNQPQHF. CDR3 coding DNA: TGTGCCAGTAGTATAGACCCAAACAATCAGCCCCAGCATTTT. Full variable domain (rest looked up from reference TRBV19 and TRBJ1-5): DGGITQSPKYLFRKEGQNVTLSCEQNLNHDAMYWYRQDPGQGLRLIYYSQIVNDFQKGDIAEGYSVSREKKESFPLTVTSAQKNPTAFYLCASSIDPNNQPQHFGDGTRLSIL.

The chain links TRBV7-9 to TRBJ2-3; TRBD1 aligns across 11 bases. The CDR3 is 14 residues long. Germline V gene lookup returns CDR1 SEHNR and CDR2 FQNEAQ (reference sequence). J gave up 6 bases and V 5 bases, and 4 bases lay outside the gene matches. CDR3 nucleotide sequence: TGTGCCAGCAGCGGGACAGGGGGAATGGATACGCAGTATTTT. This translates into CASSGTGGMDTQYF.

This sequence joins TRBV27 and TRBJ2-7; D possibly corresponds to TRBD1 (8 bases). CDR3 length: 16 amino acids. Trimming shortened V by 3 bases and J by 0 bases, and 15 bases separated the two germline ends. Germline assignment: CDR1 MNHEY and CDR2 SMNVEV (reference sequence). CDR3 sequence: CASSFRGDRSSYEQYF. The CDR3 DNA follows: TGTGCCAGCAGTTTCCGGGGGGACAGGAGCTCCTACGAGCAGTACTTC.

V and J are TRBV7-9 and TRBJ1-2, with 10 nucleotides matching TRBD1. Per germline, CDR1 SEHNR and CDR2 FQNEAQ (reference sequence). V shed 3 bases, J shed 7 bases, and the junction held 2 bases outside the gene matches. The length of the CDR3 is 13 residues. CDR3 sequence: CASSFGTGVGYTF. As DNA, the CDR3 is TGTGCCAGCAGCTTCGGGACAGGGGTTGGCTACACCTTC.

Notes on this clone: The sample contains more than one DNA sequence encoding this CDR3. The chain uses TRBV5-1 and TRBJ2-2; 8 bases fit TRBD1. Trimming cost V 0 bases and J 3 bases; bases outside gene matches: 4. The CDR3 totals 16 residues. Germline V CDR1 and CDR2: SGHRS, YFSETQ. The CDR3 region has the DNA TGCGCCAGCAGCTTGGTCCAGGGGGCAGACACCGGGGAGCTGTTTTTT. Translating gives CASSLVQGADTGELFF.

This rearrangement joins TRBV11-2 to TRBJ2-3, with unresolved D. CDR3 length: 16 amino acids. Germline V gene sequence: CDR1 SGHAT, CDR2 FQNNGV. V was trimmed by 0 bases and J by 1 base, leaving 11 bases between them. As DNA, the CDR3 is TGTGCCAGCAGCTTAGAAAGAGATCCGGGCACAGATACGCAGTATTTT. Protein: CASSLERDPGTDTQYF.

The chain couples TRBV29-1 to TRBJ1-2, with 11 bases lining up with TRBD1. In germline, CDR1 is SQVTM, CDR2 ANQGSEA. Trimming took 6 bases from V and 5 from J; bases not matched to a gene: 14. This CDR3 spans 16 amino acids. CDR3 DNA: TGCAGCGTACCCCCGGGACAGGGGGTTCTAGAGTATGGCTACACCTTC. This sequence encodes CSVPPGQGVLEYGYTF.

The V gene is TRBV11-3, the J gene TRBJ2-7, with 11 bases aligning to TRBD2. The CDR3 covers 15 residues. V dropped 5 bases and J dropped 3; count of bases not matched to a gene: 6. Germline CDR1 and CDR2: SGHNT and YENEEA. The CDR3 loop is CASSRAGLAGYEQYF. In DNA, the CDR3 is TGTGCCAGCAGCCGGGCTGGACTAGCGGGCTACGAGCAGTACTTC.

The chain joins TRBV7-2 to TRBJ2-7; 16 bases match TRBD2. Trimming removed 5 bases from V and 4 bases from J; junction bases left unmatched: 5. The CDR3 loop spans 16 amino acids. CDR1 SGHTA and CDR2 FQGNSA come from the germline V gene. CDR3 amino acids: CASSKGLAGGPYEQYF. In nucleotides, the CDR3 is TGTGCCAGCAGCAAGGGACTAGCGGGAGGGCCGTACGAGCAGTACTTC.